This entry lists 28 T cell receptor beta chains sequenced from one sample in a study of cytomegalovirus exposure and HLA in healthy donors. Both 60 Vbeta primers and 13 Jbeta primers went into the PCR. Sequenced by immunoSEQ multiplex PCR; TCRdb stores in-frame clones only, minus some. This table holds about 160,000 clones, around 77% found once. The sequenced sample was PBMCs. The source of these receptors is a woman in her 30s in good health and CMV-seronegative.

V and J are TRBV5-8 and TRBJ1-5; D might be TRBD1 (6 bases). V lost 4 bases and J lost 3, with 14 bases in between. Germline V gene lookup returns CDR1 SGHTS and CDR2 YDEGEE. CDR3 size: 15 residues. The CDR3 is CASSGGRGTNQPQHF. CDR3 sequence (DNA): TGTGCCAGCAGCGGCGGCAGGGGCACCAATCAGCCCCAGCATTTT.

The CDR3 is CASSQATGRNEKLFF. CDR3 nucleotides: TGTGCCAGTAGTCAAGCGACAGGGCGTAATGAAAAACTGTTTTTT. The chain uses TRBV19 and TRBJ1-4, with 7 bases identical to TRBD1. CDR1 and CDR2 (germline): LNHDA, SQIVND (reference sequence). V lost 5 bases to trimming and J lost 4 bases; unmatched junction nucleotides: 7. The CDR3 sequence is 15 residues long.

CDR3 loop: CASSLQANTEAFF. CDR3 DNA sequence: TGTGCCAGCTCTCTTCAGGCGAACACTGAAGCTTTCTTT. The chain carries TRBV18 and TRBJ1-1; no reliable D call. This CDR3 contains 13 residues. Germline values: CDR1 KGHSH, CDR2 LQKENI. The V and J ends lost 6 bases and 1 base respectively, with 9 bases between them.

The genes are TRBV5-8 and TRBJ1-1; D remains ambiguous. Deletions cut 6 bases from V and 5 bases from J, with 23 bases between. The CDR3 extends over 16 amino acids. Germline CDR1 SGHTS, CDR2 YDEGEE. The CDR3 protein is CASMGSPGGLGTEAFF. The CDR3 DNA is TGTGCCAGCATGGGCAGCCCCGGCGGGTTGGGGACTGAAGCTTTCTTT.

The J gene is TRBJ1-2, the V gene TRBV7-8; D not resolved. Germline V gene lookup returns CDR1 SGHVS and CDR2 FQNEAQ. V was cut by 5 bases and J by 4 bases, with 11 bases left in between. The CDR3 is made up of 13 amino acids. CDR3 region: CASSPGIRYGYTF. The CDR3 bases are TGTGCCAGCAGCCCGGGAATTCGCTATGGCTACACCTTC. Using reference TRBV7-8 and TRBJ1-2 for the parts outside the CDR3, the full variable domain is GAGVSQSPRYKVAKRGQDVALRCDPISGHVSLFWYQQALGQGPEFLTYFQNEAQLDKSGLPSDRFFAERPEGSVSTLKIQRTQQEDSAVYLCASSPGIRYGYTFGSGTRLTVV.

The V and J genes are TRBV5-6 and TRBJ2-3; tentatively, D is TRBD2 (5 bases). The germline CDR1 and CDR2 sequences are SGHDT and YYEEEE. V was shortened by 0 bases and J by 8 bases, with 10 bases between the two germline ends. The CDR3 extends over 13 amino acids. The CDR3 protein is CASSLASGGTQYF. CDR3 bases: TGTGCCAGCAGCTTGGCAAGTGGAGGTACGCAGTATTTT.

This clone was recorded once. The chain has TRBV5-6 and TRBJ2-7; the match to TRBD1 covers 7 bases. CDR1 is SGHDT, CDR2 YYEEEE, per germline. CDR3 length equals 13 residues. Trimming removed 5 bases from V and 0 bases from J; junction bases left unmatched: 2. The CDR3: CASSQGVSYEQYF. CDR3 bases: TGTGCCAGCAGTCAGGGGGTCTCCTACGAGCAGTACTTC.

The V call is TRBV11-2, the J call TRBJ1-4; TRBD1 matches 8 bases. The length of the CDR3 is 16 residues. Germline CDR1 reads SGHAT; CDR2 reads FQNNGV. J was trimmed by 4 bases and V by 1 base; bases with no gene match: 5. CDR3 bases: TGTGCCAGCAGCTTAGGGGGGACAGGCTTTAATGAAAAACTGTTTTTT. Translation: CASSLGGTGFNEKLFF.

The sample holds a few counts of this clone. This chain links TRBV5-4 with TRBJ1-1; D may be TRBD1 (5 bases). The CDR3 has 14 residues. Germline V gives CDR1 SGHNT, CDR2 YYREEE (reference sequence). V lost 4 bases to trimming and J lost 9 bases, with 19 bases between them. CDR3: CASSPATAPGKAFF. Here the CDR3 DNA reads TGTGCCAGCAGCCCGGCTACAGCCCCAGGGAAAGCTTTCTTT.

Concerning this clone: One junction end disagrees with the germline gene, perhaps due to a read error. CDR3 sequence reads: CAWSVATGFAGANGLTF. In nucleotides, the CDR3 is TGTGCCTGGAGTGTGGCTACAGGGTTTGCTGGGGCCAACGGCCTGACTTTC. V usage is TRBV30 and J usage is TRBJ2-6, with D perhaps matching TRBD1 (6 bases). The germline CDR1 and CDR2 sequences are GTSNPN and SVGIG (reference sequence). The CDR3 is 17 amino acids.

This chain links TRBV30 with TRBJ2-3, with 7 bases that match TRBD2. The CDR3 runs to 13 residues. V gave up 3 bases and J gave up 4 bases; unmatched junction bases: 4. CDR1 and CDR2 (germline): GTSNPN, SVGIG (reference sequence). CDR3 DNA: TGTGCCTGGAGATCTCGGGGGGCAGATACGCAGTATTTT. It yields the protein CAWRSRGADTQYF.

This rearrangement joins TRBV5-1 to TRBJ2-5; no firm D call. CDR1 is SGHRS and CDR2 is YFSETQ in the germline V gene. V was shortened by 4 bases and J by 7 bases, with 14 bases between the two germline ends. The CDR3 is 13 residues long. In nucleotides, the CDR3 is TGCGCCAGCAGCCCCCTACTATCCGGGACCCAGTACTTC. Its protein is CASSPLLSGTQYF.

The genes are TRBV9 and TRBJ1-1, with D uncertain. Looked up from germline, CDR1 is SGDLS and CDR2 is YYNGEE. The CDR3 runs to 14 residues. The ends were cut back, 0 bases at V and 1 base at J, with 7 bases in the middle. This chain's CDR3 is CASSVVPQNTEAFF. DNA of the CDR3: TGTGCCAGCAGCGTAGTCCCACAGAACACTGAAGCTTTCTTT.

The chain employs TRBV27 and TRBJ2-1, with D possibly TRBD1 on 5 matching bases. The CDR3 is 15 amino acids. V gave up 5 bases and J gave up 0 bases, with 11 bases separating them. Germline values: CDR1 MNHEY, CDR2 SMNVEV (reference sequence). In DNA, the CDR3 is TGTGCCAGCAGTGTCAGGGAAGGCTCCTACAATGAGCAGTTCTTC. It codes for CASSVREGSYNEQFF.

As DNA, the CDR3 is TGTGCCAGCAGCTGGAGGGACAGTCTTAGCTCTGGAAACACCATATATTTT. This encodes CASSWRDSLSSGNTIYF. J is TRBJ1-3 and V is TRBV5-6; 7 bases agree with TRBD1. Germline V gene sequence: CDR1 SGHDT, CDR2 YYEEEE. The CDR3 has 17 amino acids. The V segment lost 3 bases and the J segment 0 bases; nucleotides outside the gene matches: 9.

This clone was picked up one time. The chain couples TRBV6-5 to TRBJ1-2, with 7 nucleotides matching TRBD1. Germline CDR1 reads MNHEY; CDR2 reads SVGAGI. J lost 7 bases, V lost 5 bases, and 10 bases had no gene match. The CDR3 runs 14 residues. The CDR3 sequence is CASSRTGDRAGYTF. CDR3 DNA: TGTGCCAGCAGTCGTACAGGGGACCGGGCTGGCTACACCTTC.

The rearrangement joins TRBV5-6 to TRBJ2-1; TRBD1 is a possible D gene (6 bases). Looked up from germline, CDR1 is SGHDT and CDR2 is YYEEEE. The CDR3 length is 13 residues. V dropped 6 bases and J dropped 7 bases, with 14 bases sitting between them. The DNA of the CDR3 is TGTGCCAGCACCATTCTTAGGGGGAATGAGCAGTTCTTC. Translated, it gives CASTILRGNEQFF. Supplemented by reference TRBV5-6 and TRBJ2-1, the full variable domain reads DAGVTQSPTHLIKTRGQQVTLRCSPKSGHDTVSWYQQALGQGPQFIFQYYEEEERQRGNFPDRFSGHQFPNYSSELNVNALLLGDSALYLCASTILRGNEQFFGPGTRLTVL.

This clone was seen only a few times. The chain uses TRBV19 and TRBJ2-3, with D hard to call. V gave up 5 bases and J gave up 6 bases, with 15 bases separating them. CDR1 and CDR2 (germline): LNHDA, SQIVND (reference sequence). This CDR3 comprises 14 residues. CDR3 region: CASSPDTVGDTQYF. The CDR3 bases are TGTGCCAGTAGTCCTGACACCGTTGGGGATACGCAGTATTTT.

V gene TRBV18 combines with J gene TRBJ1-2, with D tentatively TRBD1 (5 bases). The germline CDR1 and CDR2 sequences are KGHSH and LQKENI. Deletions cut 6 bases from V and 8 bases from J, with 13 bases between. The CDR3 covers 12 residues. This CDR3 reads CASSPGGGGYTF. CDR3 nucleotides: TGTGCCAGCTCTCCCGGCGGGGGAGGCTACACCTTC.

This chain links TRBV2 with TRBJ1-2; 10 bases align to TRBD1. V dropped 7 bases and J dropped 3; count of bases not matched to a gene: 8. The germline gives CDR1 SNHLY, CDR2 FYNNEI. This CDR3 has 15 residues. The CDR3 loop is CASNLGQGLDYGYTF. CDR3 DNA: TGTGCCAGCAACCTGGGACAGGGGTTGGACTATGGCTACACCTTC.

This chain joins TRBV11-2 and TRBJ1-2; TRBD1 aligns across 10 bases. The CDR3 sequence is 18 residues long. V was clipped by 3 bases and J by 7 bases; unmatched bases: 17. CDR1 and CDR2 from the germline V gene are SGHAT and FQNNGV. In nucleotides, the CDR3 is TGTGCCAGCAGCTTTAGAGGGACAGGGGAACCCAATGGGGGTGGCTACACCTTC. It specifies CASSFRGTGEPNGGGYTF.

This clone came up once. The chain employs TRBV28 and TRBJ1-2, with a possible D match to TRBD1 (6 bases). V shed 2 bases and J shed 5 bases, with 12 bases lying between them. The V gene's germline CDR1 is MDHEN and CDR2 SYDVKM. CDR3 length equals 14 residues. The CDR3 nucleotides read TGTGCCAGCAGTTTACAGGGGAATGGGTATGGCTACACCTTC. Translated: CASSLQGNGYGYTF.

The chain has TRBV4-2 and TRBJ2-1, with TRBD2 identical over 13 bases. The CDR3 runs to 17 residues. The V segment lost 2 bases and the J segment 6 bases; nucleotides outside the gene matches: 7. In germline, CDR1 is LGHNA, CDR2 YNFKEQ. CDR3 region: CASSQRILAGGLNEQFF. The CDR3 nucleotides read TGTGCCAGCAGCCAACGTATACTAGCGGGGGGGCTCAATGAGCAGTTCTTC.

This clone appeared a few times. CDR3 nucleotides: TGTGCCAGCAGTTACGCGGGTAATCAGCCCCAGCATTTT. Translation: CASSYAGNQPQHF. The chain employs TRBV6-6 and TRBJ1-5; no reliable D call. Trimming removed 2 bases at V and 4 bases at J, with 6 bases between. Germline loops: CDR1 MNHNY, CDR2 SVGAGI (reference sequence). CDR3 size: 13 residues.

This clone has just a few counts. The V call is TRBV7-6, the J call TRBJ2-2, with D possibly being TRBD1 (6 bases). V dropped 5 bases and J dropped 6 bases, with 16 bases sitting between them. CDR1 is SGHVS, CDR2 FNYEAQ, per germline. This CDR3 has 15 residues. DNA for the CDR3: TGTGCCAGCAGCCCTCAGGGGTCTGGGTCCGGGGAGCTGTTTTTT. Residues: CASSPQGSGSGELFF.

The chain has TRBV7-2 and TRBJ2-7; the match to TRBD2 covers 10 bases. The J segment lost 7 bases and the V segment lost 5 bases, leaving 8 bases of the junction unmatched. The V gene's germline CDR1 is SGHTA and CDR2 FQGNSA. The CDR3 extends over 14 amino acids. CDR3 DNA sequence: TGTGCCAGCAGCCCTACTAGCGGGGTGGGGGAGCAGTACTTC. It is translated as CASSPTSGVGEQYF.

The V gene is TRBV28, the J gene TRBJ2-1; the D gene is possibly TRBD2 (5 bases). This CDR3 has 13 amino acids. V lost 7 bases to trimming and J lost 9 bases, with 16 bases between them. From germline, CDR1 is MDHEN and CDR2 SYDVKM. This CDR3 is CASTNPPSGEQFF. For the CDR3, the DNA is TGTGCCAGCACCAATCCCCCGAGCGGTGAGCAGTTCTTC.

J is TRBJ1-3 and V is TRBV9; maybe TRBD1 (5 bases). Germline V gene data show CDR1 as SGDLS and CDR2 as YYNGEE. The CDR3 has 16 residues. V dropped 0 bases and J dropped 1 base, with 11 bases sitting between them. This CDR3 is CASSVGIPGSGNTIYF. In DNA form, the CDR3 reads TGTGCCAGCAGCGTAGGGATCCCAGGGTCTGGAAACACCATATATTTT.